A single T cell receptor (beta chain) is shown here with its context. The length of the CDR3 is 14 residues. Germline V gene data show CDR1 as SQVTM and CDR2 as ANQGSEA. The V end lost 3 bases, the J end lost 3 bases, and 12 bases lay between the germline ends. This sample's TCRbeta library carried unique molecular identifier barcodes. TCRdb called the PCR reads again in MiXCR, with one record for every CDR3 protein. The sample comprises more than 200,000 distinct CDR3 sequences, approximately 15% of which are singletons, and just under 45% rests with the top ten. This entry comes from a study of T-cell reconstitution after alpha-beta-depleted transplantation in children.

The chain uses TRBV29-1 and TRBJ2-1; D possibly matches TRBD1 or TRBD2 (5 bases each). The starting material was PBMCs, mostly from graft donor cells, obtained 360 days after TCRalphabeta/CD19-depleted stem cell transplant. The receptor was isolated from a male patient aged 2-15 years who had a stem cell transplant for acute lymphoblastic leukemia, so the T cells may come from the graft donor. CDR3 coding DNA: TGCAGCGTTGATTGGGGGATTAGCTACAATGAGCAGTTCTTC. It yields the protein CSVDWGISYNEQFF.